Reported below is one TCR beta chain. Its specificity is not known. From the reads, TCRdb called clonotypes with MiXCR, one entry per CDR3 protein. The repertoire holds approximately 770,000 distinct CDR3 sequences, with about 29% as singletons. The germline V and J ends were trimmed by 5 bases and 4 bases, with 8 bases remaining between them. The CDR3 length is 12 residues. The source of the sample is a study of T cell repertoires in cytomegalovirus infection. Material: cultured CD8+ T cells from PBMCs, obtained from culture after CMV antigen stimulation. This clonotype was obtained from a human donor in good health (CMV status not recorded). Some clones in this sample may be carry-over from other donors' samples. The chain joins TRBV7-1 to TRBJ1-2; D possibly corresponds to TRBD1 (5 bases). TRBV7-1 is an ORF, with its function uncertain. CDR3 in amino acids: CASSDSVYGYTF. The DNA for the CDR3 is TGTGCCAGCAGCGACAGTGTCTATGGCTACACCTTC.